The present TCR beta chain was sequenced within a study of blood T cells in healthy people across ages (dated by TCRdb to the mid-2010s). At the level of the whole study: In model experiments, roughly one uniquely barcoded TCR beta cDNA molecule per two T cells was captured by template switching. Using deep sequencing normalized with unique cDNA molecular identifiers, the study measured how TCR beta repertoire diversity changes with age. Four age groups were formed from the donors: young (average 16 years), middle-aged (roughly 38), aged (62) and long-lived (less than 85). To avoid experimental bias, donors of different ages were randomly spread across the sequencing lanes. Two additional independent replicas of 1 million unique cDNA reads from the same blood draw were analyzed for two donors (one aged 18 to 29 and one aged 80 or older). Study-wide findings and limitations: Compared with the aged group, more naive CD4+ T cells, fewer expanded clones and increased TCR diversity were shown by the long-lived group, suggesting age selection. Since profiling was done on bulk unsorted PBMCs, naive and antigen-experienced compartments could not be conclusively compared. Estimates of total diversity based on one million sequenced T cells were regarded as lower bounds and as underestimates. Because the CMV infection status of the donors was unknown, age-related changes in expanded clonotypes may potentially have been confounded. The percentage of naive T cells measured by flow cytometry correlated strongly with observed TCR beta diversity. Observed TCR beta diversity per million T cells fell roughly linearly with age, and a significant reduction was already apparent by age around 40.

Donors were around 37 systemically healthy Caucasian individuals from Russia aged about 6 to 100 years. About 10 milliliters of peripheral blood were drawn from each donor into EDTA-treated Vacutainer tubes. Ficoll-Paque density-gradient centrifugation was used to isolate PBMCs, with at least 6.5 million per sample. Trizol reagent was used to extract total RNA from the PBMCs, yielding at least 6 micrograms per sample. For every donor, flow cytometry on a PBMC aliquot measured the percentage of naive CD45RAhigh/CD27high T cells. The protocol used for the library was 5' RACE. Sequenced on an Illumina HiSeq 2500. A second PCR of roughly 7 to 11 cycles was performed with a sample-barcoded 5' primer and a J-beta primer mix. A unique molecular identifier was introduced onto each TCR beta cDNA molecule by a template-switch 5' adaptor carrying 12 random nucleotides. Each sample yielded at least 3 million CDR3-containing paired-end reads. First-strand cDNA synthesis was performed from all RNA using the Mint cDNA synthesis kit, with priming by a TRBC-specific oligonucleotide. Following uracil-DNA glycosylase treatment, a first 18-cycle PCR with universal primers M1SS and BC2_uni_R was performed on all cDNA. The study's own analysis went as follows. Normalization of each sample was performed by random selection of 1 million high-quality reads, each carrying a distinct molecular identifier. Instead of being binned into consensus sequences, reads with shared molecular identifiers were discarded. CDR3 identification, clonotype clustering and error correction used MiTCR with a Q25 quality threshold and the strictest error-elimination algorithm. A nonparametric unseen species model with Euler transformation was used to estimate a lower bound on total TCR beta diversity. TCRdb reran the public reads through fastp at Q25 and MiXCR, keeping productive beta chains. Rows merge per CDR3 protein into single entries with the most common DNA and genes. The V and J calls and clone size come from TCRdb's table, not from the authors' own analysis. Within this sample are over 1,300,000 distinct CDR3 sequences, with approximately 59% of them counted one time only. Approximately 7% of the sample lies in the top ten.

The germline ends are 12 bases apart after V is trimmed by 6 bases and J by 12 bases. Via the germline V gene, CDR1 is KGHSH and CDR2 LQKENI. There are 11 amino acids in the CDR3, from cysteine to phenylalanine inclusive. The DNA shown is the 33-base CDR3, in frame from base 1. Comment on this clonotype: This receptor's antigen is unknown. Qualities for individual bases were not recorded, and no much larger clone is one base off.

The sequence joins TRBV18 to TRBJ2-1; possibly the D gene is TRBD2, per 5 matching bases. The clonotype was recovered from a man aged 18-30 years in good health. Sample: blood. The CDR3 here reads CASSHGRGQFF. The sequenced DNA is TGTGCCAGCTCTCATGGGAGAGGGCAGTTCTTC.